This T cell receptor (beta chain) came from a study of blood T cell repertoires in COVID-19. Study background: Researchers got acute and convalescent COVID-19 samples from the United States, Italy and Spain.

Trimming took off 0 bases at V and 5 bases at J, with 13 bases between the two ends. Looked up from germline, CDR1 is LNHNV and CDR2 is YYDKDF (reference sequence). This CDR3 contains 15 residues. Source study methods: Estimation of nucleated cell counts relied on the amplification of reference gene primers. Here immunoSEQ multiplex PCR was the method, and the copy in TCRdb shows in-frame clones only, minus some. V and J calls and clone size are given by that table; D and trimming were obtained from the DNA. The sample lists 170,000 or so clones, about 87% occurring once. Patients of the Seattle cohort, enrolled during active infection, were followed longitudinally.

This rearrangement joins TRBV15 to TRBJ1-2, with D tentatively TRBD1 (6 bases). The specimen sequenced was peripheral blood. This clonotype originated in a man in his 60s with COVID-19, enrolled during active disease. The CDR3 protein is CATSRDRGGGYGYTF. CDR3 DNA sequence: TGTGCCACCAGCAGAGATCGGGGAGGGGGGTATGGCTACACCTTC.